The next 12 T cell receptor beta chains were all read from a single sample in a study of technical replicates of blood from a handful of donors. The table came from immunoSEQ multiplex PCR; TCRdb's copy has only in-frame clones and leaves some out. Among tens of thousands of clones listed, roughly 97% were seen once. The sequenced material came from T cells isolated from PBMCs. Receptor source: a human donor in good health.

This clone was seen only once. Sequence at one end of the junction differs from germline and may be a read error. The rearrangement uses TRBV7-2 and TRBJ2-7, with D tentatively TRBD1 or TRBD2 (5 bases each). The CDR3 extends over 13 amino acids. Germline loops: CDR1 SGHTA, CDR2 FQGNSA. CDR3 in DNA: TGTGCCAGCAGCCTAGCCCAGGGCTACGAGCAGTACTTC. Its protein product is CASSLAQGYEQYF.

CDR3 sequence reads: CSVLPTGATVGNTIYF. The CDR3 DNA reads as TGCAGCGTTCTACCCACGGGTGCGACGGTCGGAAACACCATATATTTT. The chain joins TRBV29-1 to TRBJ1-3; no definite D call. The CDR3 contains 16 residues. The V end was cut by 5 bases, the J end by 4 bases, with 21 bases between. The germline CDR1 and CDR2 sequences are SQVTM and ANQGSEA.

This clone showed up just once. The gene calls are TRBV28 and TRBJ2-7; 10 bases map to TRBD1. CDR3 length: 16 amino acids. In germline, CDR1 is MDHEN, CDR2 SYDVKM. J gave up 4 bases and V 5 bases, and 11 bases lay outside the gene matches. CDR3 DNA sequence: TGTGCCAGCAGTCGCCGCCCTCGGGACAGGGGTTACGAGCAGTACTTC. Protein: CASSRRPRDRGYEQYF.

In DNA, the CDR3 is TGTGCCAGCAGTGATGACAGGGAACTGTTTTTT. This gives the protein CASSDDRELFF. The chain recombines TRBV28 with TRBJ1-4; 7 bases map to TRBD1. Germline loops: CDR1 MDHEN, CDR2 SYDVKM. CDR3 length: 11 residues. Trimming cost V 5 bases and J 12 bases; bases outside gene matches: 3.

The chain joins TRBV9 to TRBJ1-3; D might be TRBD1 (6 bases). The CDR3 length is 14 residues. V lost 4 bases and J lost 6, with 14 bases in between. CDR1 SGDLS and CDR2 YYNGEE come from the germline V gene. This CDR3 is CASSSQGVLNTIYF. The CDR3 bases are TGTGCCAGCAGCTCACAGGGCGTATTAAACACCATATATTTT.

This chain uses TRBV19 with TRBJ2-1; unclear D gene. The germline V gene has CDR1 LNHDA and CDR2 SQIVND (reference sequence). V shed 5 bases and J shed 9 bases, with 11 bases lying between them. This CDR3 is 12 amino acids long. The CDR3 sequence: CASSPHRGEQFF. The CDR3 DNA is TGTGCCAGTAGTCCTCACCGCGGTGAGCAGTTCTTC.

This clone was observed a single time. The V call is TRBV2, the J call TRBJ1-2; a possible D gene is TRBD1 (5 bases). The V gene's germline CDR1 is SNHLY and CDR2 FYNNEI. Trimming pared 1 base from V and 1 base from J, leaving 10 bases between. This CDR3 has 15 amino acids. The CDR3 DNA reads TGTGCCAGCAGTGAAGAACGGGGGGTTAACTATGGCTACACCTTC. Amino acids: CASSEERGVNYGYTF.

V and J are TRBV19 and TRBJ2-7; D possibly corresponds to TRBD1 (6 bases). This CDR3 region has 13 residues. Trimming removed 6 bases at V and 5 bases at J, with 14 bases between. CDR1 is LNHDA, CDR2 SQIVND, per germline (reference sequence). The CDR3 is CASSHLGGDEQYF. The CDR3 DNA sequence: TGTGCCAGTAGCCACCTAGGGGGAGACGAGCAGTACTTC.

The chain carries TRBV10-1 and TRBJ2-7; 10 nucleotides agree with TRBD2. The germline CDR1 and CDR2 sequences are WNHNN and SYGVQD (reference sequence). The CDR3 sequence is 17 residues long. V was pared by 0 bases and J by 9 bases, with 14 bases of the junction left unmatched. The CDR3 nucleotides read TGCGCCAGCAGTGAGTCGAGCAGCGGGAGGGCCGGAGGTGTGCAGTACTTC. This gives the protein CASSESSSGRAGGVQYF.

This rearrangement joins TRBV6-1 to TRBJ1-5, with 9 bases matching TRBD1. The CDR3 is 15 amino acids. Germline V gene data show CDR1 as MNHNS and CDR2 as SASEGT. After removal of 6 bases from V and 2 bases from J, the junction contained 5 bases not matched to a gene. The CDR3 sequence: CASSRDRDRNQPQHF. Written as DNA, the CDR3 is TGTGCCAGCAGCCGGGACAGGGACCGCAATCAGCCCCAGCATTTT.

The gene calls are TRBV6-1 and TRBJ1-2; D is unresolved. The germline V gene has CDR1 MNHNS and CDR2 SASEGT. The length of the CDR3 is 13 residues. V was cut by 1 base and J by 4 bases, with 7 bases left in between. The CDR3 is CASSEVFGYGYTF. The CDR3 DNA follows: TGTGCCAGCAGTGAAGTTTTCGGCTATGGCTACACCTTC.

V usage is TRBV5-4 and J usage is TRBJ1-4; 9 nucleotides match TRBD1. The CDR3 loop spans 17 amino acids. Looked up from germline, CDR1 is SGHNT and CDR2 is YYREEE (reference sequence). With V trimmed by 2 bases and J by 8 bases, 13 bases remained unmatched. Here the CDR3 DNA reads TGTGCCAGCAGCTTAAACCGTATGGGACAGGGCAAAGAAAAACTGTTTTTT. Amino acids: CASSLNRMGQGKEKLFF.